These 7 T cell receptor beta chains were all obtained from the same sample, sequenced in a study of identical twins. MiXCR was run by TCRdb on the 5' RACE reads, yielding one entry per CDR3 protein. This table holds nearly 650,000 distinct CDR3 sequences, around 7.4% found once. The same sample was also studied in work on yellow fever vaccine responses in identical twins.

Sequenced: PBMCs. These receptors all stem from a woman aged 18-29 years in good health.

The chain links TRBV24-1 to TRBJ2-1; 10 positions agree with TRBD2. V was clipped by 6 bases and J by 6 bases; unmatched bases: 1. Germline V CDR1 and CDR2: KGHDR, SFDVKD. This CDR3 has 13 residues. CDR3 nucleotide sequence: TGTGCCACCAGTAGCGGGAGGGCCAATGAGCAGTTCTTC. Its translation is CATSSGRANEQFF.

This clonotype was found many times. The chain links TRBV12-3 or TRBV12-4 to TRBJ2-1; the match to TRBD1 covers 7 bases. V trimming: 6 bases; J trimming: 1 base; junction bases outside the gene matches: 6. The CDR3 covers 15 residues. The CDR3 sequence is CASSPGTESYNEQFF. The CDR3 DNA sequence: TGTGCCAGCAGCCCCGGGACAGAATCCTACAATGAGCAGTTCTTC.

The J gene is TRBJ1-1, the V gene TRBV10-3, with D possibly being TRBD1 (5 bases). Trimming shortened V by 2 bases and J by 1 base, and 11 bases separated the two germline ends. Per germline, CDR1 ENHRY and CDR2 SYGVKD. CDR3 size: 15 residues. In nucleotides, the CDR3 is TGTGCCATCAGTGAGAGGGACCTGGGGAACACTGAAGCTTTCTTT. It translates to CAISERDLGNTEAFF.

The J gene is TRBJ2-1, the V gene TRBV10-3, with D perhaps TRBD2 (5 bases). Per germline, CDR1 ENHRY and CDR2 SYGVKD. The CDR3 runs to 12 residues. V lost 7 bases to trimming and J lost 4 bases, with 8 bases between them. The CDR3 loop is CAIMREYNEQFF. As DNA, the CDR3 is TGTGCCATCATGAGGGAGTACAATGAGCAGTTCTTC.

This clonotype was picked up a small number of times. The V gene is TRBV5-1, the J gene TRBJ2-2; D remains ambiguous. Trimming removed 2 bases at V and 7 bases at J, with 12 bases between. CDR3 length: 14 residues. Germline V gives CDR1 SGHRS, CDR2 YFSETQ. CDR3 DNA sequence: TGCGCCAGCAGCTTCGTTGGTGTTGGCGGGGAGCTGTTTTTT. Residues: CASSFVGVGGELFF.

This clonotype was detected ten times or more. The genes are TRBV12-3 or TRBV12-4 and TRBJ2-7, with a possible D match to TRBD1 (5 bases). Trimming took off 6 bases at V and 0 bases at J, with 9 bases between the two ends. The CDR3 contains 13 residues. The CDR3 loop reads CASSAGYSYEQYF. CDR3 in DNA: TGTGCCAGCAGCGCAGGGTACTCCTACGAGCAGTACTTC.

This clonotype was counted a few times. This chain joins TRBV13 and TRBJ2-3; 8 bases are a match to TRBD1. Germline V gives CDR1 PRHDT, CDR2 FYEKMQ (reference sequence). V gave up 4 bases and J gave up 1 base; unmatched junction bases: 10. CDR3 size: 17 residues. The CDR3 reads CASSSSTPDRGTDTQYF. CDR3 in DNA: TGTGCCAGCAGCTCCTCGACCCCGGACAGGGGCACAGATACGCAGTATTTT.